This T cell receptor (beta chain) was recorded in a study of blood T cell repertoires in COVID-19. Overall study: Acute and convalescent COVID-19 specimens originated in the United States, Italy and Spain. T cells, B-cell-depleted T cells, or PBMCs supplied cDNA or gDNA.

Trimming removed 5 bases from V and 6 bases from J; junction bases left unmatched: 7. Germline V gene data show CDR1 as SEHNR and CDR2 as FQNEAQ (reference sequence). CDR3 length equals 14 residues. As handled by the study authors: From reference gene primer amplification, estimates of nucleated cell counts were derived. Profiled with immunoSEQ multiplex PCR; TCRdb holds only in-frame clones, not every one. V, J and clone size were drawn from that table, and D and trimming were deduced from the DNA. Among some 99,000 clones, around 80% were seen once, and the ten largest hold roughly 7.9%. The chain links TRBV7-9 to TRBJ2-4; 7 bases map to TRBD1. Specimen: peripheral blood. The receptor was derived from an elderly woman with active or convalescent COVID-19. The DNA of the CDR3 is TGTGCCAGCAGCCTTTTAGGGGACAGAAACATTCAGTACTTC. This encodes CASSLLGDRNIQYF. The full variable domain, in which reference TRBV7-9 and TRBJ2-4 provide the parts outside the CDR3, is DTGVSQNPRHKITKRGQNVTFRCDPISEHNRLYWYRQTLGQGPEFLTYFQNEAQLEKSRLLSDRFSAERPKGSFSTLEIQRTEQGDSAMYLCASSLLGDRNIQYFGAGTRLSVL.